Presented here are 16 T cell receptor beta chains from one specimen sequenced in a study of CD8 T cell repertoires and HIV-1 epitope variants. TCRdb's copy holds only in-frame clones and misses some; the assay was immunoSEQ multiplex PCR. The top ten hold about 40% of the sample, which has 4,000 to 5,000 clones, 65% to 75% seen once. For these TCRs, the target antigens are not known. The specimen sequenced was cultured CD8+ T cells derived from PBMCs. The receptors were sampled from a male donor with HIV.

CDR3 sequence (DNA): TGCAGCGTCATGGGAGGGACAGGGGGGAATGAGCAGTTCTTC. Its protein is CSVMGGTGGNEQFF. V usage is TRBV29-1 and J usage is TRBJ2-1; 11 nucleotides line up with TRBD1. This CDR3 region has 14 residues. Germline V lookup: CDR1 SQVTM, CDR2 ANQGSEA. V dropped 6 bases and J dropped 7; count of bases not matched to a gene: 8.

This clone was observed a handful of times. The chain employs TRBV6-6 and TRBJ2-1; D is unclear. Germline V gene lookup returns CDR1 MNHNY and CDR2 SVGAGI (reference sequence). V gave up 6 bases and J gave up 2 bases, with 5 bases separating them. This CDR3 region has 12 residues. CDR3 in DNA: TGTGCCAGCAGCCGACCCTACAATGAGCAGTTCTTC. Its protein product is CASSRPYNEQFF.

CDR3 bases: TGTGCCAGCAGTGAAGCAACTAATGAAAAACTGTTTTTT. Encoded protein: CASSEATNEKLFF. V usage is TRBV2 and J usage is TRBJ1-4; the D is unclear. The CDR3 spans 13 residues. CDR1 and CDR2 (germline): SNHLY, FYNNEI. V lost 0 bases and J lost 1, with 0 bases in between.

J is TRBJ2-1 and V is TRBV19; D is unresolved. CDR1 is LNHDA, CDR2 SQIVND, per germline (reference sequence). CDR3 length: 13 residues. Trimming cost V 6 bases and J 0 bases, with 6 bases left between them. Here the CDR3 DNA reads TGTGCCAGTAGCCGGAGCTCCTACAATGAGCAGTTCTTC. This gives the protein CASSRSSYNEQFF.

V usage is TRBV27 and J usage is TRBJ2-1; 11 positions match TRBD2. The CDR3 sequence is 16 residues long. Unmatched junction bases numbered 5, after V lost 5 bases and J lost 2 bases. In germline, CDR1 is MNHEY, CDR2 SMNVEV (reference sequence). The CDR3 region is CASSSTSGSPYNEQFF. In DNA form, the CDR3 reads TGTGCCAGCAGTAGCACTAGCGGGAGTCCCTACAATGAGCAGTTCTTC.

This chain connects TRBV5-1 to TRBJ2-7; D remains ambiguous. The germline CDR1 and CDR2 sequences are SGHRS and YFSETQ. The V gene lost 4 bases and the J gene lost 0 bases, with 5 bases spanning the gap. This CDR3 spans 12 amino acids. CDR3 sequence reads: CASSGYSYEQYF. The DNA for the CDR3 is TGCGCCAGCAGCGGTTACTCCTACGAGCAGTACTTC.

The chain joins TRBV30 to TRBJ1-3; D gene ambiguous. The germline V gene encodes CDR1 GTSNPN and CDR2 SVGIG (reference sequence). V dropped 6 bases and J dropped 0 bases, with 12 bases sitting between them. The CDR3 has 14 amino acids. The CDR3, as DNA: TGTGCCTGCCACCTCGATACCTCTGGAAACACCATATATTTT. Protein sequence: CACHLDTSGNTIYF. The whole variable domain, filled in from reference TRBV30 and TRBJ1-3, reads SQTIHQWPATLVQPVGSPLSLECTVEGTSNPNLYWYRQAAGRGLQLLFYSVGIGQISSEVPQNLSASRPQDRQFILSSKKLLLSDSGFYLCACHLDTSGNTIYFGEGSWLTVV.

In nucleotides, the CDR3 is TGTGCCAGCAGCTTAGGCGTGGGGGGGGGACCCCTCGAGCAGTACTTC. Translated: CASSLGVGGGPLEQYF. The chain carries TRBV7-6 and TRBJ2-7; 7 nucleotides match TRBD2. CDR3 length: 16 amino acids. V shed 1 base and J 6 bases; nucleotides not matched to a gene: 12. Germline assignment: CDR1 SGHVS and CDR2 FNYEAQ.

The chain uses TRBV12-5 and TRBJ2-1; D not certain. The CDR3 loop spans 11 amino acids. Trimming shortened V by 1 base and J by 6 bases, and 1 base separated the two germline ends. Per germline, CDR1 LGHNT and CDR2 FRNRAP. The CDR3 sequence is CASGLGNEQFF. Here the CDR3 DNA reads TGTGCTAGTGGTTTGGGCAATGAGCAGTTCTTC.

V gene TRBV6-6 combines with J gene TRBJ1-2; D not resolved. Germline V gene data show CDR1 as MNHNY and CDR2 as SVGAGI (reference sequence). Trimming took off 2 bases at V and 6 bases at J, with 10 bases between the two ends. This CDR3 comprises 13 residues. The CDR3 nucleotides read TGTGCCAGCAGTTACCGTCGGGAAGATGGCTACACCTTC. It translates to CASSYRREDGYTF.

The rearrangement uses TRBV28 and TRBJ1-5, with D unclear. Germline CDR1 MDHEN, CDR2 SYDVKM. This CDR3 comprises 15 residues. V was pared by 10 bases and J by 0 bases, with 16 bases between. DNA of the CDR3: TGTGCCACCCTCAAGGACGGCTATAGCAATCAGCCCCAGCATTTT. It codes for CATLKDGYSNQPQHF.

This sequence joins TRBV19 and TRBJ2-1; D is undetermined. Germline loops: CDR1 LNHDA, CDR2 SQIVND (reference sequence). V was clipped by 5 bases and J by 6 bases, with 11 bases between them. The CDR3 has 13 residues. CDR3 DNA sequence: TGTGCCAGTAGTTACAGCGAGCCCAATGAGCAGTTCTTC. This sequence encodes CASSYSEPNEQFF.

The CDR3 nucleotides read TGCAGCGTGCCTCAGGACAGCGCCTCTGGAAACACCATATATTTT. Protein product: CSVPQDSASGNTIYF. This sequence joins TRBV29-1 and TRBJ1-3; a weak D match, TRBD1 (6 bases). Per the germline V gene, CDR1 is SQVTM and CDR2 is ANQGSEA. The V end lost 6 bases, the J end lost 0 bases, and 15 bases lay between the germline ends. The CDR3 runs to 15 residues.

This clone was counted once. J is TRBJ1-4 and V is TRBV5-6; D perhaps matches TRBD1 (6 bases). The CDR3 is 16 amino acids. The germline V and J ends were trimmed by 4 bases and 5 bases, with 18 bases remaining between them. The germline V gene encodes CDR1 SGHDT and CDR2 YYEEEE. CDR3 amino acids: CASSITDRKQNEKLFF. The CDR3 DNA follows: TGTGCCAGCAGCATCACGGACAGAAAGCAAAATGAAAAACTGTTTTTT.

The genes are TRBV19 and TRBJ2-7; D is unclear. The length of the CDR3 is 14 residues. The germline V gene encodes CDR1 LNHDA and CDR2 SQIVND (reference sequence). Trimming cost V 5 bases and J 5 bases, with 16 bases left between them. CDR3: CASSPSWLEDEQYF. CDR3 in DNA: TGTGCCAGTAGTCCGAGCTGGCTGGAAGACGAGCAGTACTTC.

V and J are TRBV7-9 and TRBJ1-1, with a tentative D call TRBD1 (6 bases). The V gene lost 3 bases and the J gene lost 5 bases, with 13 bases spanning the gap. Germline CDR1 and CDR2: SEHNR and FQNEAQ (reference sequence). The CDR3 is made up of 14 amino acids. This CDR3 is CASSFQTGLTEAFF. The CDR3 coding sequence is TGTGCCAGCAGCTTCCAAACAGGGCTAACTGAAGCTTTCTTT.